The present entry profiles one T cell receptor (beta chain) with its context. The target antigen is unknown. This CDR3 comprises 13 residues. The germline CDR1 and CDR2 sequences are MDHEN and SYDVKM. V dropped 6 bases and J dropped 0 bases, with 6 bases sitting between them. The sample belongs to a study of shared clonotypes between healthy human individuals. Study-wide points: Clonotype sharing among donors likely depends on sequencing depth. Incompleteness in sorted-subset sequencing, despite large depth, was shown by rarefaction.

Sequencing was performed with immunoSEQ multiplex PCR; in TCRdb, only in-frame clones are kept and a portion is missing. The sample contains 600,000 to 750,000 clones, 55% to 75% of which appear only once. This sequence originates from a woman aged 25-40 years in good health. What was sequenced was memory CD4+ T cells sorted from blood. The subset: CD45RA-negative fraction. The genes are TRBV28 and TRBJ1-3, with D unclear. CDR3 sequence (DNA): TGTGCCAGCAGGAAGAGCTCTGGAAACACCATATATTTT. Amino acid sequence: CASRKSSGNTIYF.